This T cell receptor (beta chain) was found in a study of blood T cell repertoires in COVID-19. Study in general: Collection of acute and convalescent COVID-19 samples took place in the United States, Italy and Spain. T cells, B-cell-depleted T cells, or PBMCs provided the cDNA or gDNA that served as material.

Trimming pared 2 bases from V and 4 bases from J, leaving 14 bases between. This CDR3 spans 15 amino acids. CDR1 is SGHAT, CDR2 FQNNGV, per germline. It was during active infection that Seattle patients were enrolled and then longitudinally followed. Only a few counts were recorded for this clone. The method was immunoSEQ multiplex PCR; TCRdb's version includes in-frame clones alone and lacks a portion of them. The sample includes tens of thousands of clones, around 72% of them seen just once. This chain links TRBV11-2 with TRBJ1-2, with TRBD1 as a possible D gene (6 bases). Sequencing was done on a sample of peripheral blood. The TCR comes from a man in his 70s with COVID-19, enrolled during active disease. This CDR3 is CASSLMGRGAYGYTF. The CDR3 region has the DNA TGTGCCAGCAGCTTAATGGGCAGGGGAGCCTATGGCTACACCTTC.